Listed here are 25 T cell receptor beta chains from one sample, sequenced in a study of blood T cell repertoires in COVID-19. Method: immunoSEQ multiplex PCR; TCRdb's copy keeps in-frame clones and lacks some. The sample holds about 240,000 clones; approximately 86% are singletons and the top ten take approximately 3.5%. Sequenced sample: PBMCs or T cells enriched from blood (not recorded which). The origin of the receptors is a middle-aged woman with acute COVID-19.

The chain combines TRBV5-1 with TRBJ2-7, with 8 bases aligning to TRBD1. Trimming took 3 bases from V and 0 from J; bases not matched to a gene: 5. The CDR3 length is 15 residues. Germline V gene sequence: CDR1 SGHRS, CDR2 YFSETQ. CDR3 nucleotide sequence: TGCGCCAGCAGCTCTGACAGGGGAATCTCCTACGAGCAGTACTTC. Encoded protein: CASSSDRGISYEQYF.

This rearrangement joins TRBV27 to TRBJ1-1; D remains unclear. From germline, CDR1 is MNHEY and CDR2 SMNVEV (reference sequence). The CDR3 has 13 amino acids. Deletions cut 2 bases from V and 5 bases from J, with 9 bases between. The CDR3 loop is CASSLAGSTEAFF. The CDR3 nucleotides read TGTGCCAGCAGTTTAGCTGGTAGTACTGAAGCTTTCTTT.

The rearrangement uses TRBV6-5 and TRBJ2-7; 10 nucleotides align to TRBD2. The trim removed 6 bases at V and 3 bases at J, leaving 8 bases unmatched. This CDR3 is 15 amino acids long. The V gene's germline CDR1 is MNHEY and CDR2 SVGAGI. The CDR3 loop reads CASRLGGLASYEQYF. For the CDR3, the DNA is TGTGCCAGCAGACTCGGGGGACTAGCGAGCTACGAGCAGTACTTC.

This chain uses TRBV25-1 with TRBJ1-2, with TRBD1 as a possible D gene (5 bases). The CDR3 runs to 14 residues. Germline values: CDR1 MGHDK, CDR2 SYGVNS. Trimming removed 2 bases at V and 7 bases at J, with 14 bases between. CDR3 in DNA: TGTGCCAGCAGTGAAGCAGGGCGGAGAGGTGGCTACACCTTC. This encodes CASSEAGRRGGYTF.

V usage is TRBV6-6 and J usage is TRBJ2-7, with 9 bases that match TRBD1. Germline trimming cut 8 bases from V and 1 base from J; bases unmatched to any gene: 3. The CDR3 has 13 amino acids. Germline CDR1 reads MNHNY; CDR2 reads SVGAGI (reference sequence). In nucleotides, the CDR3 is TGTGCCAGCTACAGGGGGCAATCCTACGAGCAGTACTTC. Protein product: CASYRGQSYEQYF.

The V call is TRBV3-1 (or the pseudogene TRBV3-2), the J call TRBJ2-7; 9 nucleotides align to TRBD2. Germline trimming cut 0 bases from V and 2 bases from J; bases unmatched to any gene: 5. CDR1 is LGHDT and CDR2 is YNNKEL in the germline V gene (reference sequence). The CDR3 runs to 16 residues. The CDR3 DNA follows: TGTGCCAGCAGCCAAGACCTGTCTAGCGGGGCCTACGAGCAGTACTTC. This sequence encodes CASSQDLSSGAYEQYF.

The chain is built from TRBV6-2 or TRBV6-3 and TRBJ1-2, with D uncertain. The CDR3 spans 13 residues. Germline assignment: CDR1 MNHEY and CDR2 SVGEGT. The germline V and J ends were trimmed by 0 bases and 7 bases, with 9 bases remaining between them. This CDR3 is CASSYSRQSGYTF. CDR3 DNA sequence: TGTGCCAGCAGTTACTCGAGACAAAGTGGCTACACCTTC.

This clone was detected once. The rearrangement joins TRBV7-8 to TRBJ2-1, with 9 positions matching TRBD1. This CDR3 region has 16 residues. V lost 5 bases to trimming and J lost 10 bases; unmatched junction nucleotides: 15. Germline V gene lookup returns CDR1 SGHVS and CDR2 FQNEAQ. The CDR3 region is CASSAGVGQGFLEQFF. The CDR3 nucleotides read TGTGCCAGCAGCGCGGGGGTGGGACAGGGCTTTTTGGAGCAGTTCTTC.

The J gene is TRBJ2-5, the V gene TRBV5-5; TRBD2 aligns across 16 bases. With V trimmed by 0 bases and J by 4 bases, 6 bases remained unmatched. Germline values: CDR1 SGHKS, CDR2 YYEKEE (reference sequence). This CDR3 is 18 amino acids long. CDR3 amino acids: CASSLAMGLAGGGETQYF. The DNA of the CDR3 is TGTGCCAGCAGCTTGGCCATGGGACTAGCGGGAGGGGGAGAGACCCAGTACTTC.

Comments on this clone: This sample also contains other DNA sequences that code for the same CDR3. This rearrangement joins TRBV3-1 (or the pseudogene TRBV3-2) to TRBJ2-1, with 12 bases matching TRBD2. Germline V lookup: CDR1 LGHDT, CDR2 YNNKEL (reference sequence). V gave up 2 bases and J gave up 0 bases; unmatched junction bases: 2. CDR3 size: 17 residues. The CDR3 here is CASSQTTSGSSYNEQFF. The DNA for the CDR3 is TGTGCCAGCAGCCAAACGACTAGCGGGAGCTCCTACAATGAGCAGTTCTTC.

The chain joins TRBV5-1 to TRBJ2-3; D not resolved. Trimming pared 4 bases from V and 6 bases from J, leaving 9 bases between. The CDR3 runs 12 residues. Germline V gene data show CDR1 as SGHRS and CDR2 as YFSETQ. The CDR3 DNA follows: TGCGCCAGCAGCCCCCTCGGGGATACGCAGTATTTT. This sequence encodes CASSPLGDTQYF. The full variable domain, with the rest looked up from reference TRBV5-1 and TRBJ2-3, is KAGVTQTPRYLIKTRGQQVTLSCSPISGHRSVSWYQQTPGQGLQFLFEYFSETQRNKGNFPGRFSGRQFSNSRSEMNVSTLELGDSALYLCASSPLGDTQYFGPGTRLTVL.

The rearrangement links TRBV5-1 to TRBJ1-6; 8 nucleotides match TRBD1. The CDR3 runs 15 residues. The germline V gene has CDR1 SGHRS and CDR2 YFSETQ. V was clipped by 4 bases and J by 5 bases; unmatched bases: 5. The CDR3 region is CASSGGQADNSPLHF. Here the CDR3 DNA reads TGCGCCAGCAGCGGGGGACAGGCGGATAATTCACCCCTCCACTTT. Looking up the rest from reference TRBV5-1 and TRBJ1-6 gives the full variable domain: KAGVTQTPRYLIKTRGQQVTLSCSPISGHRSVSWYQQTPGQGLQFLFEYFSETQRNKGNFPGRFSGRQFSNSRSEMNVSTLELGDSALYLCASSGGQADNSPLHFGNGTRLTVT.

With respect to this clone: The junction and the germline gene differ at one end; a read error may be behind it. CDR3 amino acids: CASSTTGTGGLFF. The CDR3 bases are TGTGCCAGCTCAACGACCGGGACAGGGGGGCTGTTTTTT. The chain joins TRBV18 to TRBJ2-2; 11 bases map to TRBD1. The CDR3 totals 13 residues. Germline lookup yields CDR1 KGHSH and CDR2 LQKENI.

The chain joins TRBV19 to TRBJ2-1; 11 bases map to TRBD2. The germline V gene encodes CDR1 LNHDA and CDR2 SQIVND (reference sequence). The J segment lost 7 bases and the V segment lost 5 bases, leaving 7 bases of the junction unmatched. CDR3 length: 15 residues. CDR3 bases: TGTGCCAGTAGTCCCACTAGCGGGAGTCTAAATGAGCAGTTCTTC. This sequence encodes CASSPTSGSLNEQFF.

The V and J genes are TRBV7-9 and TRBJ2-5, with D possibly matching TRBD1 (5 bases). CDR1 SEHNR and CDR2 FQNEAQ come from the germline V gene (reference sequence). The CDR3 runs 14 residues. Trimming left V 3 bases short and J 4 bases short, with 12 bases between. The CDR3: CASSFRQMRETQYF. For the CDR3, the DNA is TGTGCCAGCAGCTTTAGACAGATGAGAGAGACCCAGTACTTC.

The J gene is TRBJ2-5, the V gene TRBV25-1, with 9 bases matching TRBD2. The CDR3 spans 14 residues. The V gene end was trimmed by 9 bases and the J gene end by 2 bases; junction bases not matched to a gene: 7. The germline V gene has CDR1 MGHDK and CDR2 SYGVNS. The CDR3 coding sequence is TGTGCCAGTACGTCACTAGCGGGTCAAGAGACCCAGTACTTC. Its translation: CASTSLAGQETQYF.

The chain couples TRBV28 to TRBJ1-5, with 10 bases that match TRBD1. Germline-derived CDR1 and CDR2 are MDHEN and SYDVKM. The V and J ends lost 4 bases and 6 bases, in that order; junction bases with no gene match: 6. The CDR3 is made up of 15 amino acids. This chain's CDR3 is CASSSGTGVGQPQHF. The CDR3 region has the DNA TGTGCCAGCAGTTCCGGGACAGGGGTAGGTCAGCCCCAGCATTTT.

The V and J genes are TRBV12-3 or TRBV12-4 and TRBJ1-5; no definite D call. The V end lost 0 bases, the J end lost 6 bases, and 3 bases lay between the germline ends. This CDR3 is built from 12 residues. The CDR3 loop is CASSLAVQPQHF. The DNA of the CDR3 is TGTGCCAGCAGTTTAGCCGTTCAGCCCCAGCATTTT.

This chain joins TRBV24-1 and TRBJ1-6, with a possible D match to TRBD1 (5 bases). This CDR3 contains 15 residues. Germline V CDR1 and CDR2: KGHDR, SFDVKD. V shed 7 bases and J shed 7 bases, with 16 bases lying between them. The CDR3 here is CATRAGQMVNSPLHF. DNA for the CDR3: TGTGCCACCAGGGCAGGGCAAATGGTAAATTCACCCCTCCACTTT.

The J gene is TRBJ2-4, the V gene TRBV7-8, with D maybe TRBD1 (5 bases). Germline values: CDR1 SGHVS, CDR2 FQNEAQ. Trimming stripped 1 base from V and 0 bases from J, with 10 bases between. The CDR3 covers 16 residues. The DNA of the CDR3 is TGTGCCAGCAGCTTAGTCAGGGTGGGAGCCAAAAACATTCAGTACTTC. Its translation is CASSLVRVGAKNIQYF.

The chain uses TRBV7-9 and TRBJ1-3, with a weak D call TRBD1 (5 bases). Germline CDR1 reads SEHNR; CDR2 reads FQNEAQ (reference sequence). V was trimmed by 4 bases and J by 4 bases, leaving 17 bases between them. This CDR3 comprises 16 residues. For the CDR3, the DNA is TGTGCCAGCAGCTCTCCTCCGGGACTACAAGGAAACACCATATATTTT. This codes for CASSSPPGLQGNTIYF. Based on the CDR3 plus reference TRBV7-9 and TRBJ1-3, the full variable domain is DTGVSQNPRHKITKRGQNVTFRCDPISEHNRLYWYRQTLGQGPEFLTYFQNEAQLEKSRLLSDRFSAERPKGSFSTLEIQRTEQGDSAMYLCASSSPPGLQGNTIYFGEGSWLTVV.

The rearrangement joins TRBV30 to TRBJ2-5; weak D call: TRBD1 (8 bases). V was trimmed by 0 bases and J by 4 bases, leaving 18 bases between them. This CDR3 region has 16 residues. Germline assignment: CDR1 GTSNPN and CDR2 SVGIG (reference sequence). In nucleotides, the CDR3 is TGTGCCTGGAGTGTCCCTACAGGGGGAGGGAGAGAGACCCAGTACTTC. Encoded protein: CAWSVPTGGGRETQYF.

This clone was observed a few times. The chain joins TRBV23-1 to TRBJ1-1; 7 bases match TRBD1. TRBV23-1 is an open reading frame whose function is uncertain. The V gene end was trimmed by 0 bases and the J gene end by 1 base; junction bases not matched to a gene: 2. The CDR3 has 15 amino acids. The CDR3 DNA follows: TGCGCCAGCAGTCAATCCAGGGGGAGGAACACTGAAGCTTTCTTT. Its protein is CASSQSRGRNTEAFF.

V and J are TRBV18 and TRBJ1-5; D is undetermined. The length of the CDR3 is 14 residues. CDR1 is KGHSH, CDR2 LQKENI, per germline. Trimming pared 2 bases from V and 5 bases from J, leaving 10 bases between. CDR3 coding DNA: TGTGCCAGCTCACCAGAGGTCAAAGATCAGCCCCAGCATTTT. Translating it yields CASSPEVKDQPQHF.

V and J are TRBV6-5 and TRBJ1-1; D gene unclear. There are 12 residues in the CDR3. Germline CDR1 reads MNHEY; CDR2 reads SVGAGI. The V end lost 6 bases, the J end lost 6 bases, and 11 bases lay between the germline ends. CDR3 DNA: TGTGCCAGCAGCCGACATGCCGCTGAAGCTTTCTTT. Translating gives CASSRHAAEAFF.